Sequencing of this T cell receptor (beta chain) was carried out in a study of blood T cell repertoires in COVID-19. Across the whole study: T cells, B-cell-depleted T cells, or PBMCs supplied cDNA or gDNA.

Original processing notes: How many nucleated cells were present was estimated from reference gene primer amplification. The repertoire was sequenced with immunoSEQ multiplex PCR; TCRdb's copy has only in-frame clones and lacks some. V, J and clone size were drawn from that table, and D and trimming were deduced from the DNA. The sample records a few hundred thousand clones, about 91% being singletons. Adults between about 18 and 89 years of age took part from more than 20 US areas. Participants reported their clinical history, and cohort assignment relied on those reports. Looked up from germline, CDR1 is KGHSH and CDR2 is LQKENI. The CDR3 is 15 amino acids. V lost 3 bases to trimming and J lost 2 bases, with 11 bases between them.

The sequence was collected from a human donor in a cohort exposed to, infected with or recovered from COVID-19 (not recorded which). The donor label of this sample is uncertain. Sequencing was done on a sample of PBMCs or T cells enriched from blood (not recorded which). The chain is built from TRBV18 and TRBJ2-1; D not resolved. The CDR3 region has the DNA TGTGCCAGCTCACCGACCCAGCTAGCCTACAATGAGCAGTTCTTC. Translation gives CASSPTQLAYNEQFF.